The 9 T cell receptor beta chains listed next were all sequenced from one sample in a study of blood T cells in healthy people across ages. Sample-barcoded 5' priming and a J-beta primer mix drove a second PCR of about 6 to 12 cycles. TCRdb itself ran the 5' RACE reads through MiXCR, one entry per CDR3 protein. The data hold roughly 640,000 distinct CDR3 sequences, with less than 35% observed a single time. Sequencing was performed on blood. These receptors were taken from a woman aged 80 or over in good health.

About this clonotype itself: Since a much larger clone is just one base distant, this may be a read error. This chain links TRBV29-1 with TRBJ1-4, with D unclear. This CDR3 comprises 12 residues. The germline V gene has CDR1 SQVTM and CDR2 ANQGSEA. Trimming took 4 bases from V and 8 from J, leaving 11 bases between them. The CDR3 region has the DNA TGCAGCGTTGGGTGGACGCGGGAAAAACTGTTTTTT. Translated, it gives CSVGWTREKLFF. The variable domain in full, completed from reference TRBV29-1 and TRBJ1-4, reads SAVISQKPSRDICQRGTSLTIQCQVDSQVTMMFWYRQQPGQSLTLIATANQGSEATYESGFVIDKFPISRPNLTFSTLTVSNMSPEDSSIYLCSVGWTREKLFFGSGTQLSVL.

With respect to this clonotype: A much bigger clone sits one base away, suggesting this may be a read error. The chain joins TRBV20-1 to TRBJ1-1, with TRBD1 as a possible D gene (5 bases). Germline loops: CDR1 DFQATT, CDR2 SNEGSKA (reference sequence). The V gene lost 7 bases and the J gene lost 0 bases, with 18 bases spanning the gap. CDR3 size: 15 residues. The CDR3 is CSEISSGTMNTEAFF. In DNA, the CDR3 is TGCAGTGAAATAAGCAGCGGGACCATGAACACTGAAGCTTTCTTT.

In this sample, this clonotype turned up many times. J is TRBJ2-1 and V is TRBV20-1; 12 nucleotides align to TRBD2. From germline, CDR1 is DFQATT and CDR2 SNEGSKA (reference sequence). With 4 bases clipped from V and 5 bases from J, the junction kept 3 bases outside the gene matches. CDR3 length: 14 amino acids. CDR3 sequence reads: CSATLAGGNNEQFF. The CDR3 bases are TGCAGTGCTACTCTAGCGGGGGGGAACAATGAGCAGTTCTTC.

In its sample, this clonotype was seen many times. The chain combines TRBV15 with TRBJ2-2; the D call may be TRBD1 or TRBD2 (5 bases each). The CDR3 loop spans 16 amino acids. The V gene lost 6 bases and the J gene lost 1 base, with 15 bases spanning the gap. Germline CDR1 is LNHNV and CDR2 is YYDKDF (reference sequence). The CDR3 here is CATRAPGRLNTGELFF. CDR3 nucleotides: TGTGCCACCAGAGCCCCGGGACGGCTGAACACCGGGGAGCTGTTTTTT.

This clonotype occurred a few times. This sequence joins TRBV7-9 and TRBJ1-2; D gene ambiguous. The germline gives CDR1 SEHNR, CDR2 FQNEAQ (reference sequence). Trimming took off 5 bases at V and 7 bases at J, with 17 bases between the two ends. The CDR3 is 14 amino acids. In DNA form, the CDR3 reads TGTGCCAGCAGCCTCGACCGCGACCGAAGTGGCTACACCTTC. This translates into CASSLDRDRSGYTF. Drawing the rest from reference TRBV7-9 and TRBJ1-2, the complete variable domain is DTGVSQNPRHKITKRGQNVTFRCDPISEHNRLYWYRQTLGQGPEFLTYFQNEAQLEKSRLLSDRFSAERPKGSFSTLEIQRTEQGDSAMYLCASSLDRDRSGYTFGSGTRLTVV.

Of note for this clonotype: A read error may be the cause here, since a much bigger clone is one base away. V and J are TRBV9 and TRBJ2-1, with 11 bases that match TRBD2. TRBJ2-7 explains the end of the DNA better; the J call may be wrong. CDR1 SGDLS and CDR2 YYNGEE come from the germline V gene. The CDR3 totals 16 residues. The DNA for the CDR3 is TGTGCCAGCAGCGTATTAGCGGGGGGGCCGTCTAATGAGCAGTACTTC. Translation gives CASSVLAGGPSNEQYF.

This clonotype was seen repeatedly, ten times or more. This rearrangement joins TRBV12-3 or TRBV12-4 to TRBJ2-2; D gene ambiguous. The CDR3 covers 14 residues. V dropped 3 bases and J dropped 4 bases, with 9 bases sitting between them. The CDR3 sequence: CASSFGGITGELFF. The CDR3 nucleotides are TGTGCCAGCAGTTTTGGTGGGATCACCGGGGAGCTGTTTTTT.

Note on this clonotype: Mismatch with germline at one junction end may stem from a read error. This chain uses TRBV28 with TRBJ1-5, with 8 positions matching TRBD1. The CDR3 contains 14 residues. The V gene's germline CDR1 is MDHEN and CDR2 SYDVKM. CDR3 region: CSSRPTGDNQPQHF. The DNA of the CDR3 is TGTTCCAGCAGACCGACAGGGGACAATCAGCCCCAGCATTTT.

This clonotype occurred many times. This chain uses TRBV9 with TRBJ2-7, with TRBD2 as a possible D gene (7 bases). CDR3 length: 14 amino acids. Trimming removed 0 bases at V and 6 bases at J, with 13 bases between. Germline CDR1 is SGDLS and CDR2 is YYNGEE. The CDR3 loop reads CASSVAGRGGEQYF. The CDR3 DNA reads as TGTGCCAGCAGCGTAGCGGGAAGGGGGGGCGAGCAGTACTTC.